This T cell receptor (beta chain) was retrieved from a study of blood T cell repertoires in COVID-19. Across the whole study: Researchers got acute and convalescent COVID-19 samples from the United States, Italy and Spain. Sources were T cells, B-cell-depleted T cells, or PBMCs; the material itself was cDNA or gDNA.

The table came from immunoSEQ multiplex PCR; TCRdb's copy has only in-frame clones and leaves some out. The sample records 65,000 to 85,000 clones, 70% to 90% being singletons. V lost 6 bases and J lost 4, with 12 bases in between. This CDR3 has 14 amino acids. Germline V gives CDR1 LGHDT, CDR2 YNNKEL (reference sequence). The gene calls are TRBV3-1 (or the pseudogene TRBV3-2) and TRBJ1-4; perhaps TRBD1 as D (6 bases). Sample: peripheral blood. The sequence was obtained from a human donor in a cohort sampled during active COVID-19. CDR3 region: CASRPGQNNEKLFF. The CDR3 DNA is TGTGCCAGCAGGCCCGGACAGAATAATGAAAAACTGTTTTTT.